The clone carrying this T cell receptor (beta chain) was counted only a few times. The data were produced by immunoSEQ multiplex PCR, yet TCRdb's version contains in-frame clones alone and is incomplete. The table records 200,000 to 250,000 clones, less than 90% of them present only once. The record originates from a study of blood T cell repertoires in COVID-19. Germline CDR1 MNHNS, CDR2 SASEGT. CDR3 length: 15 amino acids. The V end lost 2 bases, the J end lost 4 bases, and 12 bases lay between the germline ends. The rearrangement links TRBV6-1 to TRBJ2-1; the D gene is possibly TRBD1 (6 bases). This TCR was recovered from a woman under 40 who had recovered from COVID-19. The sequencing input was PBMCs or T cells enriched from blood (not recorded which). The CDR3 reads CASSEPGGPYNEQFF. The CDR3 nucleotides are TGTGCCAGCAGTGAACCTGGGGGCCCATACAATGAGCAGTTCTTC.